This TCR beta chain was recorded in a study of blood T cell repertoires in COVID-19. At the level of the study: Acute-phase and convalescent COVID-19 samples originated in the United States, Italy and Spain.

TCRdb keeps only in-frame clones here, not all; method: immunoSEQ multiplex PCR. This sample has roughly 500,000 clones, with approximately 85% found just once. The receptor comes from a human donor in a cohort sampled during active COVID-19. Sample: peripheral blood.

DNA of the CDR3: TGTGCCAGCAGCCATAGCGGTCCCTACGAGCAGTACTTC. Translation gives CASSHSGPYEQYF. The rearrangement links TRBV11-1 to TRBJ2-7, with D perhaps TRBD2 (6 bases). Per the germline V gene, CDR1 is SGHAT and CDR2 is FQDESV (reference sequence). Trimming took 5 bases from V and 2 from J, leaving 10 bases between them. This CDR3 contains 13 residues.